The clone carrying this TCR beta chain was counted a few times. Its antigen is unknown. Using a J-beta primer mix together with a sample-barcoded 5' primer, a second PCR was run for about 6 to 12 cycles. Unique molecular identifiers of 12 random nucleotides labeled each cDNA. TCRdb redid the calling of the 5' RACE reads with MiXCR, one entry per CDR3 protein. The profile shows about 830,000 distinct CDR3 sequences, roughly 60% of them singletons. This entry comes from a study of blood T cells in healthy people across ages. Study-wide context: The template switching approach captured approximately one barcoded beta molecule for every two T cells. Study-level results: PBMC samples, being unsorted, prevented any conclusive comparison of naive and antigen-experienced cells. Significant beta diversity loss was already apparent by age around 36, declining roughly linearly.

CDR3 length equals 16 residues. Germline loops: CDR1 SQVTM, CDR2 ANQGSEA. The ends lost 6 bases at V and 4 bases at J; junction bases unmatched: 17. The chain uses TRBV29-1 and TRBJ2-5; 7 nucleotides match TRBD2. Sequences were obtained from blood. This clonotype originated in a man in his thirties or forties in good health. The CDR3 nucleotides read TGCAGCGTGGAGCCAAGGGGAGGGGCGGTAGGAGAGACCCAGTACTTC. Translated, it gives CSVEPRGGAVGETQYF. The variable domain in full, completed from reference TRBV29-1 and TRBJ2-5, reads SAVISQKPSRDICQRGTSLTIQCQVDSQVTMMFWYRQQPGQSLTLIATANQGSEATYESGFVIDKFPISRPNLTFSTLTVSNMSPEDSSIYLCSVEPRGGAVGETQYFGPGTRLLVL.